Included here is one TCR beta chain sequence, with context. Sequencing was performed with immunoSEQ multiplex PCR; in TCRdb, only in-frame clones are kept and a portion is missing. The sample contains some 220,000 clones, about four fifths of which appear only once. The sample originates from a study of blood T cell repertoires in COVID-19. Study details: Samples representing acute and convalescent COVID-19 were sourced from the United States, Italy and Spain. PBMCs, B-cell-depleted T cells, or T cells were the source of the cDNA or gDNA that made up the material.

CDR1 and CDR2 (germline): SGHNT, YYREEE (reference sequence). Trimming took 4 bases from V and 5 from J; bases not matched to a gene: 7. The CDR3 is 14 amino acids. The sequencing input was PBMCs or T cells enriched from blood (not recorded which). The sequence derives from a middle-aged woman with acute COVID-19. The gene calls are TRBV5-4 and TRBJ2-5; 8 bases align to TRBD1. The CDR3 spells CASSGPDRGETQYF. The CDR3 bases are TGTGCCAGCAGCGGTCCAGACAGGGGCGAGACCCAGTACTTC.